This T cell receptor (beta chain) was recorded in a study of early stage breast cancer tumors (dated by TCRdb to the late 2010s). Regarding the complete study: Of the roughly 15 invasive breast tumors, roughly 12 were found to be estrogen receptor-positive, progesterone receptor-positive and HER2-negative. About 65% of the 12 ER+/PR+/HER2- tumors were invasive ductal carcinomas, while the other four were invasive lobular carcinomas. On average, each sample had roughly 9.9-fold read coverage. A total of over 2 million templates, representing roughly 1,100,000 unique clonotypes, were detected across all samples. Findings and caveats that apply to the study as a whole: Analysis by tumor subtype was prevented by the small cohort size. Chain pairing and functional markers such as CD4, CD8 and FOXP3 were missed by bulk genomic DNA sequencing of unsorted cells. Repertoires from blood resembled normal breast more closely than tumor, and using blood as a reference for each tissue separated tumor from normal in 14 of 16 patients. Enriched TCRB sequences shared across patients were mostly commonly generated sequences, unlikely to play an important role in the tumor microenvironment. Approximately 2.5-fold higher T cell density and higher clonality were observed in tumors than in adjacent normal breast tissue.

Trimmed from V: 5 bases; trimmed from J: 6 bases; junction bases lacking a gene match: 10. For CDR1 and CDR2, the germline V gene (reference sequence) lists SEHNR and FQNEAQ. Taken from cysteine to phenylalanine, the CDR3 has 15 residues. Left in the record is the CDR3 DNA by itself, 45 bases read in frame from the first base. This clone appeared a few times. What this receptor recognizes is not known. Nothing much larger sits one base from this clone, and base qualities are not available. Two independent genomic DNA replicates were amplified for each sample, with about 0.5 ug used for blood and about 1.5 ug for tumor or normal breast. TCRB sequencing of genomic DNA was carried out with the ImmunoSeq Intro kit according to the manufacturer's instructions. Multiplex PCR ran 30 to 40 cycles with proprietary primers and spike-in control sequences for absolute quantification. Single-end 150-bp reads were used to sequence an 87-bp fragment spanning the CDR3 plus the flanking V and J genes. Each lane of an Illumina MiSeq using version 3.0 chemistry carried seven multiplexed samples, with two replicates per sample. The study's processing was this. The vendor's proprietary pipeline processed the raw data and merged both replicates into a single result for each sample. Productive rearrangements sharing the V-gene family, CDR3 amino acid sequence and J-gene segment were defined as clonotypes. To compute clonality, the normalized Shannon entropy (Pielou evenness) of TCRB abundances was subtracted from 1. T cell density was estimated as total templates divided by the number of input cells, with the number of input cells inferred from the DNA input amount. Recon was used with default parameters to estimate total repertoire diversity and clonality. Clonotypes with over 0.1% abundance in tumor and at least 32-fold higher abundance in tumor than in normal breast were defined as tumor-enriched. TCRdb carries this immuneACCESS record with in-frame sequences only. Its versions omit some clonotypes, under half of them owing to an unresolved V gene in the studies checked, with the rest unexplained. V, J and clone size reflect that table, while D and trimming were determined from the DNA. This sample comprises around 25,000 clones, 65% to 75% of them detected only once. The biggest ten clones account for just under 10% of the sample.

Dicing about 19-50 mg of tumor tissue typically gave a DNA yield of more than 3 ug. The study profiled bulk TCR beta-chain repertoires in matched peripheral blood, tumor and adjacent normal breast tissue taken from around 15 patients with early-stage breast cancer. Once resection was done, tumor tissue identified by eye was cut out and put into prechilled RNAlater. Using a TissueLyser II, roughly 20-55 mg of tumor tissue was diced and homogenized in RLTplus buffer with beta-mercaptoethanol and antifoaming agent. Genomic DNA was extracted with the Qiagen AllPrep DNA/RNA Mini kit. The sequenced sample consisted of breast tumor tissue. The rearranged chain carries TRBV7-9 and TRBJ1-5, and 7 bases in between align with TRBD1. This receptor was obtained from a person in their sixties or seventies with breast cancer. The nucleotide sequence is given as TGTGCCAGCAGCCCGAGTGGACAGGTAATTCAGCCCCAGCATTTT. Its protein is CASSPSGQVIQPQHF.